Sequencing of this TCR beta chain was carried out in a study of cytomegalovirus exposure and HLA in healthy donors. The PCR contained 60 Vbeta and 13 Jbeta primers. The assay was immunoSEQ multiplex PCR, and TCRdb's table has in-frame clones only and misses some. Reported are 150,000 to 200,000 clones; the ten largest clones contain 6.5%. Study-wide results and limits: A link between a missense DCLRE1C variant and TCR beta V- and J-gene trimming emerged from a later analysis. The investigators catalogued 164 TCR beta chains as cytomegalovirus-associated.

V was clipped by 5 bases and J by 1 base, with 26 bases between them. CDR3 length equals 19 residues. CDR1 LNHDA and CDR2 SQIVND come from the germline V gene (reference sequence). A remark on this clone: What it binds is unknown.

This receptor was identified in a man aged 25 to 40 in good health and CMV-seronegative. Sequenced input: PBMCs. This chain links TRBV19 with TRBJ1-1; the D is unclear. The CDR3 nucleotides read TGTGCCAGTAGTCCCGTTAGGTGGGCTTCCAGATCTTCGAACACTGAAGCTTTCTTT. Encoded protein: CASSPVRWASRSSNTEAFF.